The T cell receptor (beta chain) described here comes from a study of T cells in Graves' hyperthyroidism and ophthalmopathy (dated by TCRdb to between 2019 and 2020). Looking at the study overall: Peripheral blood samples were taken at the time of initial diagnosis, prior to any treatment. A discovery cohort of 95 to 100 patients, roughly 45 with Graves' ophthalmopathy and over 55 with stable Graves' hyperthyroidism, was used to find distinguishing TCR V-J signatures. An independent validation cohort of 18 to 20 hyperthyroidism patients and 17 patients who later progressed to ophthalmopathy tested prospective prediction of ophthalmopathy. For training and testing, the 100 or so patients in the discovery cohort were randomly divided in a 7:3 ratio. Thyroid tissue and blood T-cell repertoires from six Graves' hyperthyroidism patients were also compared in the study. After sampling, hyperthyroidism patients received methimazole starting at 30 mg daily, and ophthalmopathy patients received high-dose intravenous methylprednisolone. The paper describes TCR Vbeta CDR3 sequencing of 135 peripheral blood samples, made up of about 41 ophthalmopathy patients, roughly 75 hyperthyroidism patients and 17 progressor patients.

Ophthalmopathy patients had moderately to severely active disease, Clinical Activity Score of at least 3, NOSPECS grade of at least 4, and duration under 3 months. Patients with uncontrolled infections, other autoimmune diseases, pregnancy or lactation were excluded. Diagnoses relied on clinical symptoms, serum thyroxine and TRAb, thyroid ultrasound and orbital computed tomography. PBMCs were separated from roughly 10 ml of fresh peripheral blood using Ficoll-Paque density gradient centrifugation. Total RNA was extracted using Trizol reagent, and RNA quality was assessed on an Agilent 2100 Bioanalyzer. TCR beta CDR3 regions were amplified from RNA transcripts. The TCR CDR3 was subjected to a first round of RT-PCR using the HTBI primer set and the Qiagen OneStep RT-PCR kit. Libraries were constructed in a second round of multiplex PCR, after which size selection and purification were performed. Paired-end sequencing of the libraries was performed with 100 bp reads on an Illumina HiSeq2000. On the study's bioinformatics: SOAPnuke was used to process the raw data, with reads discarded if the reads contained adapters or uncalled bases, had a mean Phred below 15, or lacked an exact constant-primer or identifier match. High-quality paired reads were merged with COPE v1.2.5, and unique nucleotide sequences were defined as clonotypes. Clonotypes were aligned to IMGT TRBV, TRBD and TRBJ reference segments using MiTCR v1.1. The analysis included only V-J combinations with a frequency above 0.0001, which together covered more than 99% of the repertoires. A TCS score was defined as the ratio between F50 (clonal expansion) and ExV (chaos), using BLOSUM62-based TCRdist between CDR3 peptides within each V-J. Welch's t-statistics and random forest reduced 450 to 600 V-J features to roughly 13, which were used in a naive Bayes classifier (R e1071). The public reads were reanalyzed by TCRdb: fastp trimming at Q25, MiXCR alignment, in-frame beta chains only. Every distinct CDR3 protein forms one entry, paired with its most common genes and DNA. The V and J calls were determined by TCRdb, not by the authors. The sample table lists hundreds of thousands of distinct CDR3 sequences, approximately 14% of them with a count of one. Of the sample, under 15% falls within the top ten clones.

Broader findings and caveats from the paper: Most expanded thyroid clonotypes (frequency above 0.001) were also detected in blood, suggesting blood repertoires may reflect thyroid immune responses. During validation, the model predicted progression to ophthalmopathy a median of around six months ahead of onset, with almost 71% sensitivity and 72% to 80% specificity. Sample size was not statistically predetermined, and blinding of investigators to group allocation was not performed. In cross-validation, a model built on a 13 V-J signature told ophthalmopathy apart from stable hyperthyroidism with approximately 90% sensitivity and around 83% specificity, and in testing the same model reached 80%/75%.

The cysteine opens and the phenylalanine closes a CDR3 of 16 amino acids. Just the 48-base CDR3 DNA is kept, in frame starting at base 1. CDR1 SGHAT and CDR2 FQNNGV are derived from the germline V gene. For this clonotype: What antigen it recognizes has not been identified. This may come from a read error, since a much larger clone is one base off.

This chain joins TRBV11-2 to TRBJ2-1, with no D gene named confidently. The TCR sequence derives from a woman aged 50 to 60 with Graves' ophthalmopathy. The specimen was blood. The CDR3 region has the sequence CASSPKTGRSYNEQLF. In nucleotide form, the sequence is TGTGCCAGCAGTCCAAAGACCGGGCGCTCCTACAATGAGCAGCTCTTC. Where the CDR3 stops, the reference TRBV11-2 and TRBJ2-1 genes take over; the full variable domain is EAGVAQSPRYKIIEKRQSVAFWCNPISGHATLYWYQQILGQGPKLLIQFQNNGVVDDSQLPKDRFSAERLKGVDSTLKIQPAKLEDSAVYLCASSPKTGRSYNEQLFGPGTRLTVL.